The 10 T cell receptor beta chains below were found in one sample sequenced in a study of PD-1 blockade in mismatch repair-deficient tumors. The repertoire was sequenced with immunoSEQ multiplex PCR; TCRdb's copy has only in-frame clones and lacks some. Among about 68,000 clones listed, around four fifths were seen once. The sequenced sample was peripheral blood, obtained 2 weeks after starting pembrolizumab. The receptors stem from an adult with mismatch repair-deficient cancer.

V usage is TRBV14 and J usage is TRBJ1-2; D is perhaps TRBD1 (6 bases). CDR3 length: 15 residues. V was shortened by 4 bases and J by 6 bases, with 18 bases between the two germline ends. CDR1 is SGHDN, CDR2 FVKESK, per germline. The CDR3 loop reads CASSRYYQGQDGYTF. CDR3 in DNA: TGTGCCAGCAGCCGCTATTATCAGGGGCAGGATGGCTACACCTTC.

V gene TRBV5-1 combines with J gene TRBJ2-5; D unclear. V lost 0 bases and J lost 1, with 10 bases in between. CDR3 length equals 15 residues. The germline V gene encodes CDR1 SGHRS and CDR2 YFSETQ. The CDR3 loop is CASSLALRTQETQYF. Here the CDR3 DNA reads TGCGCCAGCAGCTTGGCCCTCCGGACCCAAGAGACCCAGTACTTC.

The rearrangement uses TRBV5-1 and TRBJ2-3; 10 bases are a match to TRBD2. After removal of 7 bases from V and 10 bases from J, the junction contained 12 bases not matched to a gene. This CDR3 has 14 amino acids. Per the germline V gene, CDR1 is SGHRS and CDR2 is YFSETQ. CDR3 region: CASGEREGPSAQYF. The CDR3 DNA follows: TGCGCCAGCGGCGAGCGGGAGGGCCCTTCCGCGCAGTATTTT. The full variable domain, rest sourced from reference TRBV5-1 and TRBJ2-3, is KAGVTQTPRYLIKTRGQQVTLSCSPISGHRSVSWYQQTPGQGLQFLFEYFSETQRNKGNFPGRFSGRQFSNSRSEMNVSTLELGDSALYLCASGEREGPSAQYFGPGTRLTVL.

This clone was seen a single time. The chain is built from TRBV6-1 and TRBJ1-1, with D uncertain. The CDR3 is 13 residues long. The germline V gene encodes CDR1 MNHNS and CDR2 SASEGT. The V and J ends lost 6 bases and 6 bases respectively, with 14 bases between them. CDR3: CASRPTERAEAFF. CDR3 sequence (DNA): TGTGCCAGCAGACCCACGGAAAGAGCTGAAGCTTTCTTT.

The V gene is TRBV20-1, the J gene TRBJ1-1, with D possibly matching TRBD1 (6 bases). The CDR3 loop spans 9 amino acids. The germline CDR1 and CDR2 sequences are DFQATT and SNEGSKA (reference sequence). The CDR3 DNA is TGCAGCCGAGGGGGGGGAGCTTTCTTT. Translation gives CSRGGGAFF.

This clone was counted a few times. V usage is TRBV10-3 and J usage is TRBJ1-3; 8 nucleotides agree with TRBD1. The CDR3 has 16 residues. The V segment lost 6 bases and the J segment 4 bases; nucleotides outside the gene matches: 11. Germline V gene lookup returns CDR1 ENHRY and CDR2 SYGVKD. This CDR3 reads CAIRPDQGATGNTIYF. The CDR3 DNA is TGTGCCATCAGACCCGATCAGGGGGCAACCGGAAACACCATATATTTT.

The genes are TRBV2 and TRBJ2-3; TRBD1 aligns across 10 bases. Germline V gives CDR1 SNHLY, CDR2 FYNNEI. Trimming at V came to 8 bases and at J to 2 bases, leaving 4 bases not matched to a gene. This CDR3 has 14 residues. The CDR3: CASSGQGVTDTQYF. CDR3 DNA sequence: TGTGCCAGCTCAGGACAGGGGGTCACAGATACGCAGTATTTT.

This clone was counted a few times. The rearrangement uses TRBV4-3 and TRBJ2-2; D unclear. V dropped 0 bases and J dropped 7 bases, with 15 bases sitting between them. The CDR3 totals 16 residues. The germline V gene has CDR1 LGHNA and CDR2 YSLEER. The CDR3 protein is CASSQDLGFQNGELFF. The CDR3 DNA is TGCGCCAGCAGCCAAGATTTAGGGTTCCAGAACGGGGAGCTGTTTTTT.

The chain recombines TRBV29-1 with TRBJ2-1, with a possible D match to TRBD2 (5 bases). Germline loops: CDR1 SQVTM, CDR2 ANQGSEA. V shed 7 bases and J shed 10 bases, with 14 bases lying between them. The CDR3 is made up of 11 amino acids. CDR3 coding DNA: TGCAGCGCCGCCAGCGGTAGGGAGCAGTTCTTC. Protein sequence: CSAASGREQFF.

The chain combines TRBV6-5 with TRBJ2-5; 7 bases line up with TRBD1. Trimming took 6 bases from V and 6 from J; bases not matched to a gene: 7. CDR1 and CDR2 (germline): MNHEY, SVGAGI. The CDR3 is 13 residues long. In nucleotides, the CDR3 is TGTGCCAGCAGGGGAAGACAGGGCCAGACCCAGTACTTC. Its translation: CASRGRQGQTQYF.